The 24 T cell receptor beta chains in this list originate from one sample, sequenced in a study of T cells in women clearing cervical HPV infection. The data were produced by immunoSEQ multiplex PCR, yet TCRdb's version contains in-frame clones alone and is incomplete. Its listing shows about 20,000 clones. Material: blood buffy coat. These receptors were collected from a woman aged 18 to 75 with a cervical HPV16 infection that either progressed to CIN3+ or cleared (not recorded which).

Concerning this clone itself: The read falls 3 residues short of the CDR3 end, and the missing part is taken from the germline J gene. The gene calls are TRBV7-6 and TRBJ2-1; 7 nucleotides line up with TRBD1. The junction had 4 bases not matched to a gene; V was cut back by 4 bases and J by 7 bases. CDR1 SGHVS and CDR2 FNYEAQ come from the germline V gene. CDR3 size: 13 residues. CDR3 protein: CASSYDRVNEQFF. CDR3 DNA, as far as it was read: TGTGCCAGCAGCTACGACAGGGTGAATGAG. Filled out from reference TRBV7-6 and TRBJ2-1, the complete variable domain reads GAGVSQSPRYKVTKRGQDVALRCDPISGHVSLYWYRQALGQGPEFLTYFNYEAQQDKSGLPNDRFSAERPEGSISTLTIQRTEQRDSAMYRCASSYDRVNEQFFGPGTRLTVL.

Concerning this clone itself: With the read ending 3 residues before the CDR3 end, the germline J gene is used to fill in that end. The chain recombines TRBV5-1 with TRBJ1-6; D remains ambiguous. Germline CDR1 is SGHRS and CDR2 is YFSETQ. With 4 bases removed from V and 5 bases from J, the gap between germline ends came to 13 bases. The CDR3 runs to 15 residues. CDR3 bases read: TGCGCCAGCAGCGTGGACTGGAGCGATAATTCACCC. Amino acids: CASSVDWSDNSP. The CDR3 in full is CASSVDWSDNSPLHF.

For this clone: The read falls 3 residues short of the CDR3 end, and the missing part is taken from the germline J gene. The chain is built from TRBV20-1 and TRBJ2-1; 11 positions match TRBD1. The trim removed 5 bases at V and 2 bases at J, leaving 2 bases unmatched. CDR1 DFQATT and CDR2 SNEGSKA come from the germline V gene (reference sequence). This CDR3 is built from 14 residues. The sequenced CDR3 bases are TGCAGTGCTCGGACAGGGGGCCCCTACAATGAG. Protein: CSARTGGPYNE. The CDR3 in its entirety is CSARTGGPYNEQFF.

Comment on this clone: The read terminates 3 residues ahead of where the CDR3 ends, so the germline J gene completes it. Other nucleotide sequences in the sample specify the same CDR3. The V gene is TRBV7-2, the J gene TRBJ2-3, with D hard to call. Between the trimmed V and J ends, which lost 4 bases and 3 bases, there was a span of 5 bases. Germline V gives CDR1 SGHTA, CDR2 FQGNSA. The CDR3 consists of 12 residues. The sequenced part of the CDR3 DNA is TGTGCCAGCAGCTACAGTACAGATACG. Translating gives CASSYSTDT. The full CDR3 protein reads CASSYSTDTQYF.

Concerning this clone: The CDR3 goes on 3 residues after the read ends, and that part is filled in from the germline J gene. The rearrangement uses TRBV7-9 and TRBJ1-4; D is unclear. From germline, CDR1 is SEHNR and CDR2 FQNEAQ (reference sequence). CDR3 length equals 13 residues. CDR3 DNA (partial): TGTGCCAGCAGGACGTACAGTGATTCACCA. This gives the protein CASRTYSDSP. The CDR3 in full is CASRTYSDSPLFF. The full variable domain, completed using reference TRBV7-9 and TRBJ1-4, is DTGVSQNPRHKITKRGQNVTFRCDPISEHNRLYWYRQTLGQGPEFLTYFQNEAQLEKSRLLSDRFSAERPKGSFSTLEIQRTEQGDSAMYLCASRTYSDSPLFFGSGTQLSVL.

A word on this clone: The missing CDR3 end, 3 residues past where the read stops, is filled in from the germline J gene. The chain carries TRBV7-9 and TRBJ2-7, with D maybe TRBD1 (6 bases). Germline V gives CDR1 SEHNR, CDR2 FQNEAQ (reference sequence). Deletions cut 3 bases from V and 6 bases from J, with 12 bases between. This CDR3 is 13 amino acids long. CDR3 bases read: TGTGCCAGCAGCTTTAAGGGCAGGGGCGAG. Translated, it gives CASSFKGRGE. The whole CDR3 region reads CASSFKGRGEQYF.

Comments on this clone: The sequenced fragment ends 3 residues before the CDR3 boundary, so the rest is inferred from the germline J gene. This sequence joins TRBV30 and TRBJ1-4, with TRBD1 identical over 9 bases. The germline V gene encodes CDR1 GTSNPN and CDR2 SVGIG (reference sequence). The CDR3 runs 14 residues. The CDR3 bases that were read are TGTGCCTGGAGTACAGGACAGGGGACGGCACCA. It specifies CAWSTGQGTAP. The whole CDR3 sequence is CAWSTGQGTAPLFF.

The DNA read from the CDR3 is TGTGCCAGCAGCTTAGGACAGGCCAGCAATCAGCCC. Its protein is CASSLGQASNQP. The entire CDR3 is CASSLGQASNQPQHF. V usage is TRBV7-2 and J usage is TRBJ1-5, with TRBD1 as a possible D gene (6 bases). The observed sequence ends 3 residues before the CDR3 terminus, with the missing tail filled in from the germline J gene. The germline V gene encodes CDR1 SGHTA and CDR2 FQGNSA. The CDR3 covers 15 residues. The V gene lost 1 base and the J gene lost 1 base, with 8 bases spanning the gap.

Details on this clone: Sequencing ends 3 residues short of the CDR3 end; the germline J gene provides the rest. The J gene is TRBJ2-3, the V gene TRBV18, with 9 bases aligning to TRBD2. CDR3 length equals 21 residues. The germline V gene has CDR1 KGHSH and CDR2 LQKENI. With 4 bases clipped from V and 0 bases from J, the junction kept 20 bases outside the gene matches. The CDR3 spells CASSRLTRPSGGLTSTDTQYF. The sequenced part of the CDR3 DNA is TGTGCCAGCTCACGTCTTACCCGCCCCAGCGGGGGGCTTACTAGCACAGATACG.

The DNA read from the CDR3 is TGTGCCAGCAGCTCCCTCGCGGGGGTGTTTAATGAG. Translated, it gives CASSSLAGVFNE. The entire CDR3 sequence reads CASSSLAGVFNEQFF. The chain combines TRBV11-2 with TRBJ2-1; TRBD2 agrees at 7 bases. The read terminates 3 residues before the CDR3 end, so the remaining end is supplied by the germline J gene. V lost 4 bases and J lost 7; bases outside the gene matches: 10. Germline V gene data show CDR1 as SGHAT and CDR2 as FQNNGV. The CDR3 contains 15 residues.

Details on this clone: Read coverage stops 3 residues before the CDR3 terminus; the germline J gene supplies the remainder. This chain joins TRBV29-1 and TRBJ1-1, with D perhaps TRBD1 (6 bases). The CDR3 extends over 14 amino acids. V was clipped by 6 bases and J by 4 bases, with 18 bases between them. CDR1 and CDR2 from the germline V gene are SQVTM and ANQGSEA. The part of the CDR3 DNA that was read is TGCAGCGTGGGCGGGAAGGGGGGGATCACTGAA. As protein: CSVGGKGGITE. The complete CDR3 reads CSVGGKGGITEAFF.

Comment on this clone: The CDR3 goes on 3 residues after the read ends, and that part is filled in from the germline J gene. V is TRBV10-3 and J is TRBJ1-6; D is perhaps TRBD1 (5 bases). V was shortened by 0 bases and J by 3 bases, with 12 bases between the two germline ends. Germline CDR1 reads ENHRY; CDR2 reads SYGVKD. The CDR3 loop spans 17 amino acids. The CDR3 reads CAISESQTAIYNSPLHF. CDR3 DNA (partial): TGTGCCATCAGTGAGTCTCAGACAGCTATCTATAATTCACCC.

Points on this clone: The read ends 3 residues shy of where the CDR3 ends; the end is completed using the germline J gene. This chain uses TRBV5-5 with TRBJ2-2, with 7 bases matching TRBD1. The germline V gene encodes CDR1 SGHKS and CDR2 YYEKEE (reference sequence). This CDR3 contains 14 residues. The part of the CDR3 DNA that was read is TGTGCCAGCAGCTTGGAGGGGGCTAATGAAAAG. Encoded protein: CASSLEGANEK. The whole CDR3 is CASSLEGANEKLFF.

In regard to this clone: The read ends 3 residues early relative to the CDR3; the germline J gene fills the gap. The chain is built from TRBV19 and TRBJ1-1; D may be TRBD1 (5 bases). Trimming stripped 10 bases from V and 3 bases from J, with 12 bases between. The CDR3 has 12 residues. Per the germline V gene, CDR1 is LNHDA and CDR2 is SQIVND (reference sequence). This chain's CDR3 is CATWGGYTEAFF. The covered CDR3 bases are TGTGCCACCTGGGGGGGGTACACTGAA.

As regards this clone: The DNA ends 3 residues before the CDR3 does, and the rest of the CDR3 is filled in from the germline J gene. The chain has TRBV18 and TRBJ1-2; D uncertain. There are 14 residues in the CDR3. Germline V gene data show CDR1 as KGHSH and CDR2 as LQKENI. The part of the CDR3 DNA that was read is TGTGCCAGCTCACGGAGGGCAAGTACAGATACC. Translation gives CASSRRASTDT. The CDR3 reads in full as CASSRRASTDTYTF.

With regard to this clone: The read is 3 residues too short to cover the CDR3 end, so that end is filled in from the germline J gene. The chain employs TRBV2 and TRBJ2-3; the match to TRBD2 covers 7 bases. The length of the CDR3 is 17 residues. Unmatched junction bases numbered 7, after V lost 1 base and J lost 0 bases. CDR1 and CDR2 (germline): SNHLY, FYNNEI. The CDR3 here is CASSEGIGGGSTDTQYF. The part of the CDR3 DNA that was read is TGTGCCAGCAGTGAAGGTATTGGCGGGGGAAGCACAGATACG. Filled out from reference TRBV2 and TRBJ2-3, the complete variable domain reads EPEVTQTPSHQVTQMGQEVILRCVPISNHLYFYWYRQILGQKVEFLVSFYNNEISEKSEIFDDQFSVERPDGSNFTLKIRSTKLEDSAMYFCASSEGIGGGSTDTQYFGPGTRLTVL.

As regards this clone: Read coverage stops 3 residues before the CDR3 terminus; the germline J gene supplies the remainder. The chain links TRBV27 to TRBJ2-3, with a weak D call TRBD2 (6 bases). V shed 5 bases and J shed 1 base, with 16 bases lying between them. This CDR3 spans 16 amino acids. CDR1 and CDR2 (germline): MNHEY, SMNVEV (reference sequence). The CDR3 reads CASSPSRGTGTDTQYF. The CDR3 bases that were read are TGTGCCAGCAGTCCCTCCCGGGGGACCGGCACAGATACG.

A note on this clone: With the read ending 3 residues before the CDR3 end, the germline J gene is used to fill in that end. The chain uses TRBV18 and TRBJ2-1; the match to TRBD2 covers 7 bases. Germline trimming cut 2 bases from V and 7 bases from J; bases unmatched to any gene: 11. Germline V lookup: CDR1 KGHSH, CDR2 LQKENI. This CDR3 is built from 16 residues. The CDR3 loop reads CASSPSLTGGQNEQFF. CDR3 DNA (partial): TGTGCCAGCTCACCATCCCTAACGGGGGGTCAGAATGAG.

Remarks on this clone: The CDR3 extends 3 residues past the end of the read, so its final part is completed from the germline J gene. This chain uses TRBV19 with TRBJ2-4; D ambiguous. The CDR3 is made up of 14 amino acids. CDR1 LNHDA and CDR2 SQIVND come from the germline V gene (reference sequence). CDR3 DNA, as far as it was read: TGTGCCAGTAGCGAGGAGACACCTGAAAATGGT. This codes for CASSEETPENG. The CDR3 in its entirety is CASSEETPENGQYF.

Here the CDR3 reads CASSLLGEGETQYF. CDR3 DNA, as far as it was read: TGTGCCAGCAGCTTACTCGGGGAGGGAGAGACC. The chain uses TRBV5-8 and TRBJ2-5, with 7 bases aligning to TRBD2. Read data end 3 residues before the CDR3 end; the end is taken from the germline J gene. The trim removed 2 bases at V and 4 bases at J, leaving 5 bases unmatched. CDR1 is SGHTS, CDR2 YDEGEE, per germline. CDR3 size: 14 residues. Variable domain in full (rest from reference TRBV5-8 and TRBJ2-5): EAGVTQSPTHLIKTRGQQATLRCSPISGHTSVYWYQQALGLGLQFLLWYDEGEERNRGNFPPRFSGRQFPNYSSELNVNALELEDSALYLCASSLLGEGETQYFGPGTRLLVL.

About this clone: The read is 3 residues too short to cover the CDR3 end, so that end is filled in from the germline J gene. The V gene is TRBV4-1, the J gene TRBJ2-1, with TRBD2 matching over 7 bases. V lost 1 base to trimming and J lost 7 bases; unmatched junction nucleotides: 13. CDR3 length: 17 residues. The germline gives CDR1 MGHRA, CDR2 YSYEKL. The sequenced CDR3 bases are TGCGCCAGCAGCCAAGGCTTCCGGGGGGTCCCAGGGAATGAG. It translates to CASSQGFRGVPGNE. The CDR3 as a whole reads CASSQGFRGVPGNEQFF.

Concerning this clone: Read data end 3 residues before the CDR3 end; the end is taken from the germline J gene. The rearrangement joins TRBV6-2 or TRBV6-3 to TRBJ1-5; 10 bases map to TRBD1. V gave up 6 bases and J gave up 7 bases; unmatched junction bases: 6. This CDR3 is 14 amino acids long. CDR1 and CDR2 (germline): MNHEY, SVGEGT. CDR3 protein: CASRGQGSEQPQHF. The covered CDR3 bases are TGTGCCAGCAGGGGACAGGGGAGCGAACAGCCC.

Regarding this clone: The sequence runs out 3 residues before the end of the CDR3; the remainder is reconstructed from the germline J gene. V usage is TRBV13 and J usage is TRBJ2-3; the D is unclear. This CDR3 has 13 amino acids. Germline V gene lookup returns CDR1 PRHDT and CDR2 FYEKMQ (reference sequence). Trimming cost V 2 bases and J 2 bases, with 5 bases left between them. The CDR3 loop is CASSLPFTDTQYF. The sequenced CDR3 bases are TGTGCCAGCAGCTTACCCTTCACAGATACG.

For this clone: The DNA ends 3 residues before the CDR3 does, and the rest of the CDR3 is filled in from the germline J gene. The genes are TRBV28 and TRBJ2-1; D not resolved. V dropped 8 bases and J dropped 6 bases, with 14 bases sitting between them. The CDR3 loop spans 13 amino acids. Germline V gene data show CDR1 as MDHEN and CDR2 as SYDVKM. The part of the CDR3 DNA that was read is TGTGCCAGCTCCGAGTCCCTAGGCAATGAG. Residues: CASSESLGNE. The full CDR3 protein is CASSESLGNEQFF.